This entry lists 14 T cell receptor beta chains sequenced from one sample in a study of naive and memory T cell subsets. TCR cDNA received a 3' ligated oligonucleotide that carried a UMI. Ligated cDNA underwent four rounds of PCR with nested alpha and beta constant region primers and SP2. TCRdb processed the 5' RACE reads anew with MiXCR; each CDR3 protein has one entry. The sample lists 50,000 or so distinct CDR3 sequences; roughly 6.7% were seen once. These TCRs come from a male donor in good health.

In its sample, this clonotype was seen many times. The CDR3 DNA reads as TGCAGCGTTGTGGGCGGGAGTTGGGAGACCCAGTACTTC. Translated, it gives CSVVGGSWETQYF. This chain links TRBV29-1 with TRBJ2-5; 7 bases align to TRBD2. There are 13 residues in the CDR3. Germline CDR1 and CDR2: SQVTM and ANQGSEA. V dropped 4 bases and J dropped 5; count of bases not matched to a gene: 7.

The J gene is TRBJ2-7, the V gene TRBV5-6; D remains unclear. This CDR3 has 15 amino acids. Trimming removed 0 bases from V and 0 bases from J, with 10 bases in between. Germline V gene sequence: CDR1 SGHDT, CDR2 YYEEEE. CDR3 residues: CASSLGTGPSYEQYF. The CDR3 nucleotides read TGTGCCAGCAGCTTGGGAACGGGCCCCTCCTACGAGCAGTACTTC.

This clonotype was found a few times. This chain connects TRBV4-1 to TRBJ2-1; D is tentatively TRBD1 or TRBD2 (5 bases each). There are 14 residues in the CDR3. Trimming shortened V by 2 bases and J by 9 bases, and 14 bases separated the two germline ends. CDR1 and CDR2 from the germline V gene are MGHRA and YSYEKL. CDR3 sequence: CASSQKVGDFEQFF. In DNA, the CDR3 is TGCGCCAGCAGCCAAAAGGTGGGGGATTTTGAGCAGTTCTTC.

This clonotype was seen a few times. This chain connects TRBV29-1 to TRBJ2-1; TRBD2 matches at 12 bases. J lost 4 bases, V lost 1 base, and 8 bases had no gene match. The CDR3 extends over 17 amino acids. Germline V lookup: CDR1 SQVTM, CDR2 ANQGSEA. The CDR3 is CSVEGLAGGGRYNEQFF. The CDR3 DNA reads as TGCAGCGTTGAAGGGCTAGCGGGGGGGGGACGGTACAATGAGCAGTTCTTC.

This clonotype was counted many times. V is TRBV7-2 and J is TRBJ1-2, with no clear D. This CDR3 is built from 9 residues. Germline V lookup: CDR1 SGHTA, CDR2 FQGNSA. V lost 8 bases to trimming and J lost 8 bases, with 6 bases between them. CDR3 sequence: CASDGGYTF. CDR3 DNA: TGTGCCAGCGATGGAGGCTACACCTTC. The full variable domain, in which reference TRBV7-2 and TRBJ1-2 provide the parts outside the CDR3, is GAGVSQSPSNKVTEKGKDVELRCDPISGHTALYWYRQSLGQGLEFLIYFQGNSAPDKSGLPSDRFSAERTGGSVSTLTIQRTQQEDSAVYLCASDGGYTFGSGTRLTVV.

This clonotype has at least ten counts. The rearrangement links TRBV10-3 to TRBJ2-2; D gene uncertain. Germline CDR1 and CDR2: ENHRY and SYGVKD. V was trimmed by 10 bases and J by 4 bases, leaving 7 bases between them. The CDR3 contains 11 residues. The CDR3 region is CASRLTGELFF. CDR3 sequence (DNA): TGTGCCAGCCGACTCACCGGGGAGCTGTTTTTT.

This clonotype was picked up a small number of times. V gene TRBV27 combines with J gene TRBJ1-5; D is uncertain. Germline V gene lookup returns CDR1 MNHEY and CDR2 SMNVEV (reference sequence). The CDR3 totals 17 residues. V lost 1 base, J lost 0 bases, and 13 bases lay in between. The CDR3 nucleotides are TGTGCCAGCAGTTTATTTGCCCAGCCTCATAGCAATCAGCCCCAGCATTTT. Residues: CASSLFAQPHSNQPQHF.

There are many counts of this clonotype. This chain joins TRBV27 and TRBJ1-4; D unresolved. The CDR3 consists of 13 residues. V lost 5 bases and J 8 bases, leaving 12 bases between the germline ends. In germline, CDR1 is MNHEY, CDR2 SMNVEV (reference sequence). CDR3 in amino acids: CASSLALGEKLFF. Here the CDR3 DNA reads TGTGCCAGCAGTCTCGCCCTAGGGGAAAAACTGTTTTTT. Complete variable domain (other parts from reference TRBV27 and TRBJ1-4): EAQVTQNPRYLITVTGKKLTVTCSQNMNHEYMSWYRQDPGLGLRQIYYSMNVEVTDKGDVPEGYKVSRKEKRNFPLILESPSPNQTSLYFCASSLALGEKLFFGSGTQLSVL.

This clonotype was recorded at least ten times. The chain has TRBV14 and TRBJ1-1; D may be TRBD1 (6 bases). V was cut by 5 bases and J by 0 bases, with 16 bases left in between. CDR1 is SGHDN, CDR2 FVKESK, per germline. The CDR3 is 16 amino acids. The CDR3 DNA is TGTGCCAGCAGCAATCTTCGGGGGGCGATGAACACTGAAGCTTTCTTT. It specifies CASSNLRGAMNTEAFF.

This clonotype was counted at least ten times. V and J are TRBV11-3 and TRBJ2-6; TRBD1 matches at 7 bases. V gave up 5 bases and J gave up 0 bases; unmatched junction bases: 7. The V gene's germline CDR1 is SGHNT and CDR2 YENEEA. The CDR3 consists of 17 residues. The CDR3 DNA reads as TGTGCCAGCAGCCGGGGACAGATAATCTCTGGGGCCAACGTCCTGACTTTC. Protein product: CASSRGQIISGANVLTF.

The chain carries TRBV27 and TRBJ1-1, with D uncertain. Trimming left V 4 bases short and J 1 base short, with 13 bases between. The CDR3 consists of 15 residues. Germline-derived CDR1 and CDR2 are MNHEY and SMNVEV (reference sequence). The CDR3 here is CASSSPSAGNTEAFF. CDR3 sequence (DNA): TGTGCCAGCAGTTCCCCCTCGGCAGGGAACACTGAAGCTTTCTTT.

A word on this clonotype: A much bigger clone sits one base away, suggesting this may be a read error. V is TRBV29-1 and J is TRBJ2-7; D is unresolved. The CDR3 runs to 12 residues. V lost 1 base and J 3 bases, leaving 7 bases between the germline ends. The germline V gene has CDR1 SQVTM and CDR2 ANQGSEA. The chain's CDR3 is CSVEAHGYEQYF. CDR3 nucleotides: TGCAGCGTTGAAGCACATGGCTACGAGCAGTACTTC.

V and J are TRBV6-6 and TRBJ2-1, with 8 bases fitting TRBD2. Germline V gives CDR1 MNHNY, CDR2 SVGAGI (reference sequence). The CDR3 loop spans 15 amino acids. Trimming took 7 bases from V and 6 from J; bases not matched to a gene: 11. CDR3 in DNA: TGTGCCAGCAATCGAGCGGGAGAGCTGGGCAATGAGCAGTTCTTC. Protein product: CASNRAGELGNEQFF.

This clonotype has a count of ten or more. The rearrangement uses TRBV7-9 and TRBJ2-5; no clear D. Germline V gene data show CDR1 as SEHNR and CDR2 as FQNEAQ (reference sequence). V was trimmed by 1 base and J by 5 bases, leaving 14 bases between them. This CDR3 is 15 amino acids long. The CDR3 sequence: CASSLDASALETQYF. DNA for the CDR3: TGTGCCAGCAGCTTAGATGCGAGCGCCCTGGAGACCCAGTACTTC. Based on the CDR3 plus reference TRBV7-9 and TRBJ2-5, the full variable domain is DTGVSQNPRHKITKRGQNVTFRCDPISEHNRLYWYRQTLGQGPEFLTYFQNEAQLEKSRLLSDRFSAERPKGSFSTLEIQRTEQGDSAMYLCASSLDASALETQYFGPGTRLLVL.